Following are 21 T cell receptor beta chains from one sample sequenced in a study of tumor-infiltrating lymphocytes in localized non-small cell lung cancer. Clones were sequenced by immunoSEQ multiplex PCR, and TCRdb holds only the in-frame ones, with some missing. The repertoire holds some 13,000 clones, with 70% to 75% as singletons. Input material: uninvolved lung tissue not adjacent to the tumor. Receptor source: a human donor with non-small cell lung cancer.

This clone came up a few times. The DNA of the CDR3 is TGTGCCAGCAGCGCTCAGGAAGAAAAACTGTTTTTT. The encoded protein is CASSAQEEKLFF. The J gene is TRBJ1-4, the V gene TRBV9; D is ambiguous. This CDR3 comprises 12 residues. Germline V lookup: CDR1 SGDLS, CDR2 YYNGEE. Trimming took off 3 bases at V and 8 bases at J, with 8 bases between the two ends.

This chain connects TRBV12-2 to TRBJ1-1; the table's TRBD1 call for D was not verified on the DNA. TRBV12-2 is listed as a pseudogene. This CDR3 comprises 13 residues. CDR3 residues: CASRPHRNTEAFF. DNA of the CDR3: TGTGCAAGTCGCCCTCACAGGAACACTGAAGCTTTCTTT.

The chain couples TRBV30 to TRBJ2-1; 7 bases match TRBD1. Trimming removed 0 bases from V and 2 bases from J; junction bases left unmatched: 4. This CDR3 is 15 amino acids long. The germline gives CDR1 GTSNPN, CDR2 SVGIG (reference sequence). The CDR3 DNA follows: TGTGCCTGGAGTGTACAGGGGCTTGCCTACAATGAGCAGTTCTTC. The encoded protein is CAWSVQGLAYNEQFF.

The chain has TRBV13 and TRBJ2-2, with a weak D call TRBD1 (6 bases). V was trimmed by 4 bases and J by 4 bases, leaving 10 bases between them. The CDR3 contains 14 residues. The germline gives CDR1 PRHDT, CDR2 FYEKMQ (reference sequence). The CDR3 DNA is TGTGCCAGCAGCTACGGGGACACCACCGGGGAGCTGTTTTTT. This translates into CASSYGDTTGELFF.

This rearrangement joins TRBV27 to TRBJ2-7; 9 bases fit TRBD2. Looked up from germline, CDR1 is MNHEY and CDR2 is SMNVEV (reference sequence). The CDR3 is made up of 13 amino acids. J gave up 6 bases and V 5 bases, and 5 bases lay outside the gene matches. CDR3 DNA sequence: TGTGCCAGCAGTGCGCGGGAGGGCAGCGAGCAGTACTTC. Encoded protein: CASSAREGSEQYF.

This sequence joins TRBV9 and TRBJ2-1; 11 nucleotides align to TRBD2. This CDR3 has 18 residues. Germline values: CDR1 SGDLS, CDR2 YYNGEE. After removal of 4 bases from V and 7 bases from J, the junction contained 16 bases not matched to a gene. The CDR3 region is CASSPRHLAGGPSNEQFF. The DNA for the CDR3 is TGTGCCAGCAGCCCCCGACACTTAGCGGGAGGGCCGAGTAATGAGCAGTTCTTC.

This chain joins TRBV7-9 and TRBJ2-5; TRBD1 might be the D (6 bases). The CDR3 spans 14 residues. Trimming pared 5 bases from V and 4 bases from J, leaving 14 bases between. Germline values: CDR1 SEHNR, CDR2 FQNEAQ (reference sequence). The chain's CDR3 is CASSPQIGGETQYF. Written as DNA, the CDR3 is TGTGCCAGCAGCCCCCAAATAGGGGGAGAGACCCAGTACTTC.

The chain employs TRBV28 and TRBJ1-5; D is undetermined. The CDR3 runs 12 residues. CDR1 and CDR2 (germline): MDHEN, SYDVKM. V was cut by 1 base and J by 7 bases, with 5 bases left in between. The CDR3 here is CASSLLAQPQHF. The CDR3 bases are TGTGCCAGCAGTTTATTGGCACAGCCCCAGCATTTT.

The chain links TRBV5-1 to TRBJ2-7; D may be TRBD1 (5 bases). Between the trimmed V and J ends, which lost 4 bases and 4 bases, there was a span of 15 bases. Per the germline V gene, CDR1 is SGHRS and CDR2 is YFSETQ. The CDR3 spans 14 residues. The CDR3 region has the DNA TGCGCCAGCAGCCCTACAGGAGAACCTTACGAGCAGTACTTC. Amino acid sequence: CASSPTGEPYEQYF.

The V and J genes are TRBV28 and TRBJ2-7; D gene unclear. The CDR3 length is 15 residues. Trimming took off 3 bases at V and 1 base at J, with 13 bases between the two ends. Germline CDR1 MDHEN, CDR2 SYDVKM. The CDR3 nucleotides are TGTGCCAGCAGTTTGGTCCCAGCGAGGTCCTACGAGCAGTACTTC. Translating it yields CASSLVPARSYEQYF. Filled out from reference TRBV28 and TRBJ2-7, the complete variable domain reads DVKVTQSSRYLVKRTGEKVFLECVQDMDHENMFWYRQDPGLGLRLIYFSYDVKMKEKGDIPEGYSVSREKKERFSLILESASTNQTSMYLCASSLVPARSYEQYFGPGTRLTVT.

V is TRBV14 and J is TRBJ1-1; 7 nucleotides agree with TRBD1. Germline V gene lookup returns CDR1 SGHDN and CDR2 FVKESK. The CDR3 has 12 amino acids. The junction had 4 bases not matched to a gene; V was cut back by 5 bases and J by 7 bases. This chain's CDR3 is CASSLQGFEAFF. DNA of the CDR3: TGTGCCAGCAGCTTACAGGGGTTTGAAGCTTTCTTT.

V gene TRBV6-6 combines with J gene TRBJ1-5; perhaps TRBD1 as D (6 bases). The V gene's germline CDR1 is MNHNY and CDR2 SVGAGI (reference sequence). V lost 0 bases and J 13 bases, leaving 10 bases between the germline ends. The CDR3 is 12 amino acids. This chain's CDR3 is CASSYSMTGQHF. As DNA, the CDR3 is TGTGCCAGCAGTTACTCGATGACAGGTCAGCATTTT.

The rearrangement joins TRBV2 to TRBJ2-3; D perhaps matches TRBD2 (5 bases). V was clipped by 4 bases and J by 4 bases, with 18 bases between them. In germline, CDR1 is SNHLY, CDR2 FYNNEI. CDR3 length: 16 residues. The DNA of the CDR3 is TGTGCCAGCAGTGTCGAATCGCGGGTCGGGGCAGATACGCAGTATTTT. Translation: CASSVESRVGADTQYF.

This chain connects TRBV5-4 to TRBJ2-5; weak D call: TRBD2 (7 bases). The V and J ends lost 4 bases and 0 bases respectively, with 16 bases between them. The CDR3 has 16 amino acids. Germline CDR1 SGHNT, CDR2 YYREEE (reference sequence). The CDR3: CASSRGGRPYQETQYF. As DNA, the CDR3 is TGTGCCAGCAGCCGCGGGGGCAGGCCTTACCAAGAGACCCAGTACTTC.

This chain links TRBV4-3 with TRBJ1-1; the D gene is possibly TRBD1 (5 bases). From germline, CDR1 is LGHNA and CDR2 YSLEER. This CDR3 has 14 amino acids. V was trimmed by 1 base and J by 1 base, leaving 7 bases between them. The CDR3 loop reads CASSQARGNTEAFF. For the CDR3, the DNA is TGCGCCAGCAGCCAAGCAAGGGGGAACACTGAAGCTTTCTTT.

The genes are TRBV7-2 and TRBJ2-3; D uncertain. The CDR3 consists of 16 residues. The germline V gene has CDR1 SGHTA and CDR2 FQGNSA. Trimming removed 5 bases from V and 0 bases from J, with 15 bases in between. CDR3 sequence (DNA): TGTGCCAGCAGCCAGAACGCAGGACCCAGCACAGATACGCAGTATTTT. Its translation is CASSQNAGPSTDTQYF.

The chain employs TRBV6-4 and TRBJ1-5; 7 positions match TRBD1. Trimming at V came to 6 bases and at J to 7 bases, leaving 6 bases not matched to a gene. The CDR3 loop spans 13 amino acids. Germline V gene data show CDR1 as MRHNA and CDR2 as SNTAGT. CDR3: CASSRQGGQPQHF. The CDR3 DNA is TGTGCCAGCAGCCGACAGGGTGGACAGCCCCAGCATTTT.

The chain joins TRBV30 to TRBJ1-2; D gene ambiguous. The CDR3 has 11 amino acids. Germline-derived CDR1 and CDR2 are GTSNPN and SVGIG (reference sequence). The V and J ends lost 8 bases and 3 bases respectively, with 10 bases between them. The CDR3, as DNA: TGTGCCCGAAACCGGGACTATGGCTACACCTTC. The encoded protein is CARNRDYGYTF.

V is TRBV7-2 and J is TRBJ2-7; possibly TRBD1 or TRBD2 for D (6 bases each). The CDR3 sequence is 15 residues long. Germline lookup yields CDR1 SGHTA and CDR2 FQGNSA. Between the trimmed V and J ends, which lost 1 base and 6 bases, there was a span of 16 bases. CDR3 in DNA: TGTGCCAGCAGCTTAGAGGTGGGGAAGGGGGGCGAGCAGTACTTC. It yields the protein CASSLEVGKGGEQYF.

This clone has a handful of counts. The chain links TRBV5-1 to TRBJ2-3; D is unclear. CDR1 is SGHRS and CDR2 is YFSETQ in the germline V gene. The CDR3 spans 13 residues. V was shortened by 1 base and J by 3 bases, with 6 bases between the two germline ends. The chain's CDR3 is CASSLRGTDTQYF. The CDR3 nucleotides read TGCGCCAGCAGCTTGCGTGGGACAGATACGCAGTATTTT.

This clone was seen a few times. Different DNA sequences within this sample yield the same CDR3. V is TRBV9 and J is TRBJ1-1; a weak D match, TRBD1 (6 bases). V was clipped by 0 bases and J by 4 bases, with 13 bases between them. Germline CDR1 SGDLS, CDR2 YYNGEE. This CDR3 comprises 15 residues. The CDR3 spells CASSVDQGQGTEAFF. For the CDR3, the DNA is TGTGCCAGCAGCGTAGATCAGGGGCAGGGCACTGAAGCTTTCTTT.